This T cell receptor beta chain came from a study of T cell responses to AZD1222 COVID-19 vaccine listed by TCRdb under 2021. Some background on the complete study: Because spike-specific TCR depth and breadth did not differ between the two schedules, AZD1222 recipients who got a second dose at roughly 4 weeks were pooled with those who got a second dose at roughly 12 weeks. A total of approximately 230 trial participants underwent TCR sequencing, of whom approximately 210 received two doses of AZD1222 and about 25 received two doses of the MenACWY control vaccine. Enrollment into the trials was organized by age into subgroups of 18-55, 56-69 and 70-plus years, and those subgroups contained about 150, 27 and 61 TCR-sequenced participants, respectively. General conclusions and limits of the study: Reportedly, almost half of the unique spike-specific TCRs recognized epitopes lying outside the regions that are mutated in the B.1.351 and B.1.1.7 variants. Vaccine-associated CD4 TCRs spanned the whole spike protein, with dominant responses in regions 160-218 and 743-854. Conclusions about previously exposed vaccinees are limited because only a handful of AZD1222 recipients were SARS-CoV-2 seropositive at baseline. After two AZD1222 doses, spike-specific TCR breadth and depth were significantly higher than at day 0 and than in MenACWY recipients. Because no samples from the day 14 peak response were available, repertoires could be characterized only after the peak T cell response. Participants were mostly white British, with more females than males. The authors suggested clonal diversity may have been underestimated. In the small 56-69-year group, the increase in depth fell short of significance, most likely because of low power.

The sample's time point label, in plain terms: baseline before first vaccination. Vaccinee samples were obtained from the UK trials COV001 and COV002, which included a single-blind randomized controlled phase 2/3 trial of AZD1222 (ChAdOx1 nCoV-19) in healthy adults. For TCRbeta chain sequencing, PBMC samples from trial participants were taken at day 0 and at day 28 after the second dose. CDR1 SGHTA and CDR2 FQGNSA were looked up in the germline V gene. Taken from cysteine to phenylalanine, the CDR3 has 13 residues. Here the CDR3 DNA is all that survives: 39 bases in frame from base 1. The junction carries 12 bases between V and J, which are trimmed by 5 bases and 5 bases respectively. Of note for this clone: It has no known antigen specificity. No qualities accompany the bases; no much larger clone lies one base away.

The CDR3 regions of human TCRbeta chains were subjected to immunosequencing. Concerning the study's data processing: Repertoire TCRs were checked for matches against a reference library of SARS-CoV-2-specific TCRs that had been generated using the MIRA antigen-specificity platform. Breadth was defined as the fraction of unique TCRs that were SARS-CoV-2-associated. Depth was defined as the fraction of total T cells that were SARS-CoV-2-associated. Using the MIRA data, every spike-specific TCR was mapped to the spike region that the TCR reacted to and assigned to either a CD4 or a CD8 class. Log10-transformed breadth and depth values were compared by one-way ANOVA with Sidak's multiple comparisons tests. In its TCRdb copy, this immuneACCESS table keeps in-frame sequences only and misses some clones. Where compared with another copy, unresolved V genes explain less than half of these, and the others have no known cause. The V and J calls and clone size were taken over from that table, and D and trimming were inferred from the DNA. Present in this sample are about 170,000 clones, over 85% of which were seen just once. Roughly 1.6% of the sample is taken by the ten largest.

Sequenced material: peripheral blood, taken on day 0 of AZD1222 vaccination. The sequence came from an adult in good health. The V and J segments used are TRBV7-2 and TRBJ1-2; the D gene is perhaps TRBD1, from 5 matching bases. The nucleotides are TGTGCCAGCAGCCTGGGGACGGATTATGGCTACACCTTC. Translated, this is CASSLGTDYGYTF.